The 13 T cell receptor beta chains listed next were all sequenced from one sample in a study of cytomegalovirus exposure and HLA in healthy donors. With 60 Vbeta and 13 Jbeta primers, the PCR was carried out. Using immunoSEQ multiplex PCR, the repertoire was profiled, and TCRdb retains in-frame clones only, with some absent. This sample carries some 99,000 clones, around 81% of them seen once, and the ten largest clones take roughly 2.2%. Sequencing input: PBMCs. The receptors stem from a woman under 40 in good health and CMV-seronegative.

This chain links TRBV6-1 with TRBJ1-2, with TRBD1 matching over 9 bases. The J segment lost 6 bases and the V segment lost 6 bases, leaving 8 bases of the junction unmatched. The germline gives CDR1 MNHNS, CDR2 SASEGT. CDR3 length: 14 residues. The DNA of the CDR3 is TGTGCCAGCAGGGGAACAGGGGGCGTTAATGGCTACACCTTC. As protein: CASRGTGGVNGYTF.

J is TRBJ2-1 and V is TRBV7-3; D not certain. Trimming took 5 bases from V and 10 from J, leaving 12 bases between them. CDR1 and CDR2 from the germline V gene are SGHTA and FQGTGA. The CDR3 is made up of 12 amino acids. The CDR3 coding sequence is TGTGCCAGCAGCAGCTCTAGTTTGGAGCAGTTCTTC. Encoded protein: CASSSSSLEQFF.

The V gene is TRBV7-3, the J gene TRBJ2-3; TRBD2 matches at 9 bases. Trimming removed 1 base from V and 3 bases from J; junction bases left unmatched: 8. The CDR3 contains 17 residues. In germline, CDR1 is SGHTA, CDR2 FQGTGA. CDR3 in amino acids: CASSLNPSGRLTDTQYF. The CDR3 DNA follows: TGTGCCAGCAGCTTAAACCCCAGCGGGAGGTTGACAGATACGCAGTATTTT.

The V call is TRBV6-5, the J call TRBJ2-5; possibly TRBD1 for D (6 bases). CDR3 length equals 14 residues. Germline loops: CDR1 MNHEY, CDR2 SVGAGI. V lost 6 bases and J lost 3, with 14 bases in between. The CDR3 is CASRGRPGEETQYF. The CDR3 DNA reads as TGTGCCAGCAGGGGACGTCCAGGGGAAGAGACCCAGTACTTC.

The V call is TRBV5-1, the J call TRBJ2-1; tentatively, D is TRBD1 (6 bases). V shed 4 bases and J shed 1 base, with 9 bases lying between them. The CDR3 has 14 amino acids. In germline, CDR1 is SGHRS, CDR2 YFSETQ. The CDR3 region is CASSRGQSYNEQFF. The CDR3 DNA sequence: TGCGCCAGCAGCCGTGGACAGTCCTACAATGAGCAGTTCTTC.

This chain joins TRBV6-1 and TRBJ1-1; D is uncertain. CDR1 MNHNS and CDR2 SASEGT come from the germline V gene. This CDR3 has 14 residues. V dropped 2 bases and J dropped 4 bases, with 11 bases sitting between them. The CDR3 nucleotides are TGTGCCAGCAGTGAACTTTGGTTGAGCACTGAAGCTTTCTTT. It translates to CASSELWLSTEAFF.

Written as DNA, the CDR3 is TGTGCCAGCACCGCGGGACTGAGGAACGATGAGCAGTTCTTC. Protein product: CASTAGLRNDEQFF. V gene TRBV9 combines with J gene TRBJ2-1, with D possibly being TRBD2 (6 bases). There are 14 residues in the CDR3. CDR1 is SGDLS and CDR2 is YYNGEE in the germline V gene. V lost 6 bases to trimming and J lost 8 bases, with 18 bases between them. The variable domain in full, completed from reference TRBV9 and TRBJ2-1, reads DSGVTQTPKHLITATGQRVTLRCSPRSGDLSVYWYQQSLDQGLQFLIQYYNGEERAKGNILERFSAQQFPDLHSELNLSSLELGDSALYFCASTAGLRNDEQFFGPGTRLTVL.

The rearrangement uses TRBV11-2 and TRBJ2-1; D is undetermined. V was clipped by 0 bases and J by 15 bases, with 15 bases between them. CDR1 is SGHAT, CDR2 FQNNGV, per germline. The CDR3 spans 13 residues. CDR3 in DNA: TGTGCCAGCAGCTTAGAACGGAGCTCCCTGGGGTTCTTC. This translates into CASSLERSSLGFF.

This clone has only one observation. The chain uses TRBV18 and TRBJ2-5; 7 bases agree with TRBD2. The CDR3 runs 15 residues. J gave up 2 bases and V 3 bases, and 6 bases lay outside the gene matches. Germline CDR1 is KGHSH and CDR2 is LQKENI. The CDR3 DNA reads as TGTGCCAGCTCACCTCTCAGGGAGGGACAAGAGACCCAGTACTTC. Translated, it gives CASSPLREGQETQYF.

J is TRBJ2-5 and V is TRBV10-3; TRBD2 aligns across 13 bases. The V segment lost 3 bases and the J segment 3 bases; nucleotides outside the gene matches: 1. CDR3 length equals 15 residues. Germline CDR1 reads ENHRY; CDR2 reads SYGVKD. CDR3 in DNA: TGTGCCATCAGTGAACTAGCGGGAGGGAAAGAGACCCAGTACTTC. This encodes CAISELAGGKETQYF.

This clone is medium-sized in the sample. The V and J genes are TRBV19 and TRBJ2-5; 7 nucleotides align to TRBD2. V was pared by 5 bases and J by 5 bases, with 17 bases of the junction left unmatched. The CDR3 is 17 residues long. Germline V lookup: CDR1 LNHDA, CDR2 SQIVND (reference sequence). The DNA for the CDR3 is TGTGCCAGTAGTCCCCGGGTGGCGGGAGAAGTTTGGGAGACCCAGTACTTC. It is translated as CASSPRVAGEVWETQYF.

V and J are TRBV9 and TRBJ2-1; TRBD2 agrees at 8 bases. The CDR3 runs 15 residues. Germline V CDR1 and CDR2: SGDLS, YYNGEE. Trimming took 0 bases from V and 5 from J; bases not matched to a gene: 4. The CDR3 sequence is CASSVVAGGDNEQFF. CDR3 nucleotide sequence: TGTGCCAGCAGCGTAGTTGCGGGAGGTGACAATGAGCAGTTCTTC.

V gene TRBV2 combines with J gene TRBJ2-7; 7 bases align to TRBD2. Germline CDR1 is SNHLY and CDR2 is FYNNEI. Trimming removed 4 bases from V and 4 bases from J; junction bases left unmatched: 7. CDR3 length: 14 residues. The CDR3 sequence: CASSVGGEKYEQYF. CDR3 nucleotides: TGTGCCAGCAGTGTGGGGGGGGAGAAGTACGAGCAGTACTTC.